This T cell receptor beta chain was captured in a study of blood T cell repertoires in COVID-19. Study overall: COVID-19 samples collected from the United States, Italy and Spain covered acute and convalescent phases.

Assay: immunoSEQ multiplex PCR; the TCRdb copy retains only in-frame clones and omits some. The table shows 300,000 to 350,000 clones, with roughly 91% occurring only once. The receptor comes from a woman aged 25-40 years who had recovered from COVID-19. What was sequenced was PBMCs or T cells enriched from blood (not recorded which).

The CDR3 here is CASSYSTSDTEAFF. Written as DNA, the CDR3 is TGTGCCAGCAGTTACTCAACGTCAGACACTGAAGCTTTCTTT. V gene TRBV6-5 combines with J gene TRBJ1-1; D unresolved. This CDR3 is built from 14 residues. The V and J ends lost 0 bases and 3 bases respectively, with 8 bases between them. Germline lookup yields CDR1 MNHEY and CDR2 SVGAGI.